The 12 T cell receptor beta chains given below trace back to one sample, sequenced in a study of beta chain features in type 1 diabetes. What these receptors recognize is not known. Expressed TCRB transcripts were sequenced, since all the RNA that had been isolated was reverse transcribed. TCRdb's table, derived via immunoSEQ multiplex PCR, lists solely in-frame clones and lacks some. The table lists some 330,000 clones, over 10% of them singletons, with 0.008% to 0.011% in the top ten. Study observations and caveats: Shorter TCRB CDR3s, moderately but significantly so, were found in Type 1 diabetes patients in all four CD4+ subsets.

Material: naive CD4+ T cells from blood. The receptors here all came from a woman between 18 and 30 years old with type 1 diabetes.

This clone occurred a few times. The J gene is TRBJ2-1, the V gene TRBV5-1, with 14 bases matching TRBD2. The CDR3 covers 14 residues. Germline trimming cut 9 bases from V and 8 bases from J; bases unmatched to any gene: 7. Germline CDR1 is SGHRS and CDR2 is YFSETQ. The CDR3 nucleotides are TGCGCCACCGGACTAGCGGGAGGTTCGCATGAGCAGTTCTTC. It translates to CATGLAGGSHEQFF.

The chain links TRBV5-4 to TRBJ2-5; TRBD1 matches 10 bases. Germline-derived CDR1 and CDR2 are SGHNT and YYREEE (reference sequence). J lost 0 bases, V lost 7 bases, and 3 bases had no gene match. The CDR3 has 14 residues. DNA of the CDR3: TGTGCCAGCTGGACAGGGGGTTACCAAGAGACCCAGTACTTC. Its translation: CASWTGGYQETQYF.

This clone occurred a few times. The V gene is TRBV6-6, the J gene TRBJ1-6; D remains ambiguous. The CDR3 is made up of 15 amino acids. V shed 0 bases and J shed 4 bases, with 7 bases lying between them. Germline V gene sequence: CDR1 MNHNY, CDR2 SVGAGI (reference sequence). CDR3 sequence: CASSYSEGYNSPLHF. CDR3 bases: TGTGCCAGCAGTTACTCTGAGGGATATAATTCACCCCTCCACTTT.

This clone showed up just a few times. This rearrangement joins TRBV13 to TRBJ2-2; TRBD1 agrees at 9 bases. The germline CDR1 and CDR2 sequences are PRHDT and FYEKMQ (reference sequence). This CDR3 is 16 amino acids long. J gave up 3 bases and V 4 bases, and 6 bases lay outside the gene matches. In DNA form, the CDR3 reads TGTGCCAGCAGCTCCTACAGGGGGCCGGACACCGGGGAGCTGTTTTTT. Translated: CASSSYRGPDTGELFF.

This clone was recorded a few times. The chain uses TRBV5-6 and TRBJ2-3, with 12 positions matching TRBD2. Germline assignment: CDR1 SGHDT and CDR2 YYEEEE. The CDR3 is 18 residues long. V lost 4 bases, J lost 2 bases, and 11 bases stayed unmatched. CDR3 in amino acids: CASSPLTSGRGVTDTQYF. Here the CDR3 DNA reads TGTGCCAGCAGCCCGCTGACTAGCGGGAGAGGGGTCACAGATACGCAGTATTTT.

This clone was counted a few times. V and J are TRBV11-2 and TRBJ1-1; no definite D call. Deletions cut 1 base from V and 4 bases from J, with 10 bases between. CDR1 is SGHAT, CDR2 FQNNGV, per germline. CDR3 length equals 14 residues. The CDR3 spells CASSLGQYRTEAFF. The CDR3 coding sequence is TGTGCCAGCAGCTTAGGCCAGTACCGCACTGAAGCTTTCTTT.

This clone was found a few times. The chain couples TRBV7-2 to TRBJ2-5; D is undetermined. The germline CDR1 and CDR2 sequences are SGHTA and FQGNSA. The CDR3 loop spans 13 amino acids. Trimming removed 5 bases from V and 5 bases from J, with 12 bases in between. DNA for the CDR3: TGTGCCAGCAGCCAAACTACCGGCGAGACCCAGTACTTC. Translating it yields CASSQTTGETQYF.

This clone was detected a few times. The chain couples TRBV5-4 to TRBJ1-2; possibly TRBD1 for D (6 bases). V dropped 4 bases and J dropped 5 bases, with 18 bases sitting between them. Germline lookup yields CDR1 SGHNT and CDR2 YYREEE (reference sequence). This CDR3 has 15 amino acids. CDR3 DNA: TGTGCCAGCAGCACCGGACAGTCCCCGGGGTATGGCTACACCTTC. Its protein product is CASSTGQSPGYGYTF.

The genes are TRBV7-8 and TRBJ1-1, with D possibly TRBD1 on 5 matching bases. This CDR3 is 13 amino acids long. From germline, CDR1 is SGHVS and CDR2 FQNEAQ. The germline V and J ends were trimmed by 5 bases and 7 bases, with 14 bases remaining between them. The CDR3 is CASSPRGSIEAFF. The CDR3 nucleotides are TGTGCCAGCAGCCCTCGGGGGAGCATTGAAGCTTTCTTT.

This clone was picked up a small number of times. The chain has TRBV7-3 and TRBJ2-3; maybe TRBD2 (6 bases). This CDR3 spans 16 amino acids. Per germline, CDR1 SGHTA and CDR2 FQGTGA. Deletions cut 3 bases from V and 4 bases from J, with 17 bases between. In nucleotides, the CDR3 is TGTGCCAGCAGCTTTTTCGCCGGGAGTGCCCCAGATACGCAGTATTTT. The encoded protein is CASSFFAGSAPDTQYF.

This clone has just a few counts. V usage is TRBV5-1 and J usage is TRBJ2-1; unclear D gene. V was pared by 0 bases and J by 2 bases, with 9 bases between. Germline V gives CDR1 SGHRS, CDR2 YFSETQ. CDR3 length: 15 residues. CDR3 region: CASSLVGATYNEQFF. In nucleotides, the CDR3 is TGCGCCAGCAGCTTGGTAGGAGCCACCTACAATGAGCAGTTCTTC.

This clone was found a few times. The chain has TRBV19 and TRBJ1-5; D gene unclear. This CDR3 spans 15 amino acids. Trimming shortened V by 5 bases and J by 6 bases, and 17 bases separated the two germline ends. Germline loops: CDR1 LNHDA, CDR2 SQIVND (reference sequence). CDR3 loop: CASSEAGKYVQPQHF. The DNA for the CDR3 is TGTGCCAGTAGTGAAGCCGGGAAGTACGTTCAGCCCCAGCATTTT. Full variable domain (outside the CDR3, taken from reference TRBV19 and TRBJ1-5): DGGITQSPKYLFRKEGQNVTLSCEQNLNHDAMYWYRQDPGQGLRLIYYSQIVNDFQKGDIAEGYSVSREKKESFPLTVTSAQKNPTAFYLCASSEAGKYVQPQHFGDGTRLSIL.